This T cell receptor beta chain was retrieved from a study of cytomegalovirus exposure and HLA in healthy donors. Study conclusions and caveats: The study dropped some indistinguishable V segments, TRBV6-2 and TRBV6-3 among them. Cytomegalovirus association was assigned to more than 150 TCR beta chains.

Germline V lookup: CDR1 SNHLY, CDR2 FYNNEI. V gave up 11 bases and J gave up 1 base, with 14 bases separating them. The CDR3 extends over 13 amino acids. With regard to this clone: Its target is unknown.

The PCR used 60 Vbeta and 13 Jbeta primers. Some clones are missing from TCRdb's copy, which holds only in-frame ones; the method was immunoSEQ multiplex PCR. Among about 160,000 clones listed, around 76% were seen once. The sequenced sample was PBMCs. The chain links TRBV2 to TRBJ1-1, with D possibly being TRBD1 (6 bases). The clonotype originates from a girl between 10 and 17 years old in good health and CMV-seropositive. The CDR3 nucleotides are TGTGCCGGACAGATTCAAGGGAACACTGAAGCTTTCTTT. This gives the protein CAGQIQGNTEAFF.